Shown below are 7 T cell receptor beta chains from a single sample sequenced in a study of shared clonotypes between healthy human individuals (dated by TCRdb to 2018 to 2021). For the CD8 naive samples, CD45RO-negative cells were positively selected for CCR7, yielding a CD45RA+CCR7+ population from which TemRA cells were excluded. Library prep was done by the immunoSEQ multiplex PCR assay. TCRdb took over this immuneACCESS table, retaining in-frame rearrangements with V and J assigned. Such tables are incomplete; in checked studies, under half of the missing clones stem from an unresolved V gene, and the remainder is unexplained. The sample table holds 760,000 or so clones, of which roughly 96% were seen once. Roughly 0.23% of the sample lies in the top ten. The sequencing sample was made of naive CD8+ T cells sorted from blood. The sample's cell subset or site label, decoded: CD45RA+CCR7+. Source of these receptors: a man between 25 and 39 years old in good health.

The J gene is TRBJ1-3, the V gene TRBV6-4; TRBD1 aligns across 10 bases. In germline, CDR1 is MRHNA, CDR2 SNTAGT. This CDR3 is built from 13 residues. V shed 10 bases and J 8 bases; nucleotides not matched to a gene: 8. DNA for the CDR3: TGTGCCATCAGCCGGGACAGGGGATACACCATATATTTT. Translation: CAISRDRGYTIYF.

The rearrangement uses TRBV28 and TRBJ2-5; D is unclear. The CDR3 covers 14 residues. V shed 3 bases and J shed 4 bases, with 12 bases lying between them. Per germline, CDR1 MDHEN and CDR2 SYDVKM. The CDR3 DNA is TGTGCCAGCAGTTTGCAGAGCTTCCCAGAGACCCAGTACTTC. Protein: CASSLQSFPETQYF.

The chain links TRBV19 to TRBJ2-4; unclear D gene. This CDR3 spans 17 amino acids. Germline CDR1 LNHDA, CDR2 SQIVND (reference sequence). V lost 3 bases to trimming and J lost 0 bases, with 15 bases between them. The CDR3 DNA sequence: TGTGCCAGTAGTATTTCTACGGCGGCTATAGCCAAAAACATTCAGTACTTC. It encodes CASSISTAAIAKNIQYF.

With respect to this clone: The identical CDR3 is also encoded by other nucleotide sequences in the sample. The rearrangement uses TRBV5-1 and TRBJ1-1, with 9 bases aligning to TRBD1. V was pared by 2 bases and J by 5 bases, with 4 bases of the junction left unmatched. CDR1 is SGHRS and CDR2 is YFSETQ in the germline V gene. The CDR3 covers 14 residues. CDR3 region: CASSFGQGRTEAFF. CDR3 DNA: TGCGCCAGCAGCTTTGGACAGGGGCGGACTGAAGCTTTCTTT.

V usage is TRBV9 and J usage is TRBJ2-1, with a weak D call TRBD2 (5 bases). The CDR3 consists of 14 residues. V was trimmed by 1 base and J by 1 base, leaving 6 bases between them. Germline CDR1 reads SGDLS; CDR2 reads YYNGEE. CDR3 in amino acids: CASSVPGSYNEQFF. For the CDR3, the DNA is TGTGCCAGCAGCGTACCGGGGTCCTACAATGAGCAGTTCTTC.

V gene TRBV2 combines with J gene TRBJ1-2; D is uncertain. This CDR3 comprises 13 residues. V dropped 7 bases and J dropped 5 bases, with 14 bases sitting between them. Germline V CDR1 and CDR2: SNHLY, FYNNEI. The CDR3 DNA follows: TGTGCCAGCATATTGCCCGGGGATTATGGCTACACCTTC. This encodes CASILPGDYGYTF.

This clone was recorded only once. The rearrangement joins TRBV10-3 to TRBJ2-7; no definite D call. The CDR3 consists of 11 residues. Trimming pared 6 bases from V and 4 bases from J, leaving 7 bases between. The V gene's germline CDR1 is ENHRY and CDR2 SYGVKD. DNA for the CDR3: TGTGCCATCAGGGGGTTGTACGAGCAGTACTTC. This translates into CAIRGLYEQYF.